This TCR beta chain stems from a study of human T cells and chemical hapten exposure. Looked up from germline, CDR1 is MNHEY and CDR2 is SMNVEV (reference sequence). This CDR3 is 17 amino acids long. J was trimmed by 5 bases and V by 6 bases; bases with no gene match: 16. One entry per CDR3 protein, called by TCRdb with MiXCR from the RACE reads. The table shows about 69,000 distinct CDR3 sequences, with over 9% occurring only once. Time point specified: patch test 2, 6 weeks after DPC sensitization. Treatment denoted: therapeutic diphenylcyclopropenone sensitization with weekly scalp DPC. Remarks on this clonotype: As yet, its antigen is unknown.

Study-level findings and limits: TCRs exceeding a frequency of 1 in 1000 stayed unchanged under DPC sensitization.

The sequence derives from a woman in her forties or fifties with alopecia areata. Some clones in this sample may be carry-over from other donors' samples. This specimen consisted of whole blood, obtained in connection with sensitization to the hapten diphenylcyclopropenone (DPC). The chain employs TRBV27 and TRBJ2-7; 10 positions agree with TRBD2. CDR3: CASSRDPSGSFWHEQYF. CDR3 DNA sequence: TGTGCCAGCAGCCGCGACCCTAGCGGGAGTTTTTGGCACGAGCAGTACTTC.